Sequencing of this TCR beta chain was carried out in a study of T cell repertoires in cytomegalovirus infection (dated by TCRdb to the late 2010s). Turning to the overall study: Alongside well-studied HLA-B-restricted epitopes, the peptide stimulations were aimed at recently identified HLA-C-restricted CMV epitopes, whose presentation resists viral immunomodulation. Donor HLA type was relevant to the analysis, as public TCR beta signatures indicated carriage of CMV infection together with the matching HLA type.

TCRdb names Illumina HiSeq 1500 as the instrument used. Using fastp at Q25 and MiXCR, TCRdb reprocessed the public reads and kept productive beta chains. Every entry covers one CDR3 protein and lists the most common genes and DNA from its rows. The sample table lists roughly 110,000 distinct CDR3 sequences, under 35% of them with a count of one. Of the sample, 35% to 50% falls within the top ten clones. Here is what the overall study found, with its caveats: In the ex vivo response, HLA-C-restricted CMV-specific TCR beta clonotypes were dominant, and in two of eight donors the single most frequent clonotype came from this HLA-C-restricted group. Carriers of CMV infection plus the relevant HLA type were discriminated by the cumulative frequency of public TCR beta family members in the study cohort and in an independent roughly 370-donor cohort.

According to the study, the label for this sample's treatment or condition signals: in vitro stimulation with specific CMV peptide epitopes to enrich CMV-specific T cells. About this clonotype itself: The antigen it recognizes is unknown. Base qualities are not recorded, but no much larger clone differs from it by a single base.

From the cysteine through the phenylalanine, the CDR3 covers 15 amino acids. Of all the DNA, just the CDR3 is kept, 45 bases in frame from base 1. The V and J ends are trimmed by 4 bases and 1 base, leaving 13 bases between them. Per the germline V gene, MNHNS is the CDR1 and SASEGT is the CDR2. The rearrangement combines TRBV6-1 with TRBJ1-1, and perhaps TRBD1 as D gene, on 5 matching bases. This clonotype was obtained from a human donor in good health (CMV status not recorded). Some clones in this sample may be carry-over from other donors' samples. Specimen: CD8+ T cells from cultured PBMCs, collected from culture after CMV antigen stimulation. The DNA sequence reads TGTGCCAGCAGTGTGGCAGGGTTCACGAACACTGAAGCTTTCTTT. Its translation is CASSVAGFTNTEAFF.